This T cell receptor beta chain was sequenced for a study of blood T cells in healthy people across ages. Overall study context: About one barcoded beta molecule per two T cells came from capture by template switching.

The CDR3 has 12 residues. Germline CDR1 SQVTM, CDR2 ANQGSEA. As to this clonotype: This sequence may be a read error, since a much larger clone differs from it by one base.

Combining a sample-barcoded 5' primer with a J-beta primer mix, a second PCR ran for roughly 7 to 11 cycles. Each CDR3 protein is one row after TCRdb ran MiXCR on the 5' RACE reads. This table holds 920,000 or so distinct CDR3 sequences, more than 35% found once. This TCR came from a woman between 55 and 75 years old in good health. This rearrangement joins TRBV29-1 to TRBJ2-4; 7 bases align to TRBD2. The DNA end lines up better with TRBJ2-7; the J call may be wrong. Sequenced material: blood. CDR3 protein: CSAGGVNYEQYF. The CDR3 nucleotides read TGCAGCGCTGGGGGGGTCAACTACGAGCAGTACTTC.